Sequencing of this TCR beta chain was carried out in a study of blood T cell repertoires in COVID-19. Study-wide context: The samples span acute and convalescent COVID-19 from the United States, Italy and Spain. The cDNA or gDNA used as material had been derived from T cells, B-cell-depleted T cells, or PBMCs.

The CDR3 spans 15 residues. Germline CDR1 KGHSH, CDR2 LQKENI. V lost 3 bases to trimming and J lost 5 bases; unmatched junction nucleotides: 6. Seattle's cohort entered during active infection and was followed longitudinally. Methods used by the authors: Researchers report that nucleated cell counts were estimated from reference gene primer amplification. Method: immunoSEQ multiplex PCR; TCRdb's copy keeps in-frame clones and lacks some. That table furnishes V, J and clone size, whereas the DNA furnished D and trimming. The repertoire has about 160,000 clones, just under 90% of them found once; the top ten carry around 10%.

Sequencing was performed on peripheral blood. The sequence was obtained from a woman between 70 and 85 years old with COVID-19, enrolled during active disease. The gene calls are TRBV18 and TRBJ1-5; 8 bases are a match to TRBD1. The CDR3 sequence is CASSPEGQGHQPQHF. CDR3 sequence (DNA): TGTGCCAGCTCACCGGAAGGACAGGGACATCAGCCCCAGCATTTT.